The source of this TCR beta chain is a study of OX40 agonist ivuxolimab in advanced cancers. On the study more broadly: Cohort: 82.7% men, mean age approximately 60, aged about 23 to 79.

The study's findings and limits: Among patients with partial responses at 0.1-3.0 mg/kg, clonal expansion was among the lowest.

Germline CDR1 and CDR2: SEHNR and FQNEAQ (reference sequence). This CDR3 is 15 amino acids long. Points on this clone: Its cognate antigen is unknown. The junction departs from the called germline gene at one end, perhaps through a read error.

Assay used: immunoSEQ multiplex PCR; TCRdb lists only in-frame clones, some missing. The top ten clones hold over 8.5% of a sample with about 33,000 clones, 70% to 85% of them seen once. The sequencing here drew on CD4+ or CD8+ T cells sorted from blood, taken in a trial of the OX40 agonist ivuxolimab. V usage is TRBV7-9 and J usage is TRBJ2-2; tentatively, D is TRBD2 (5 bases). This TCR came from an adult with an advanced solid tumor such as melanoma, head and neck, liver or kidney cancer. The chain's CDR3 is CASLTGSPNTGELLF. In DNA form, the CDR3 reads TGTGCCAGCTTAACGGGGAGTCCGAACACCGGGGAGCTGCTTTTT.